The clone carrying this T cell receptor (beta chain) occurred a few times. Its target is not known. This CDR3 contains 15 residues. V shed 5 bases, J shed 6 bases, and the junction held 6 bases outside the gene matches. Germline V lookup: CDR1 LNHDA, CDR2 SQIVND (reference sequence). The entry originates in a study of cytomegalovirus exposure and HLA in healthy donors. The study ran its PCR with 60 Vbeta and 13 Jbeta primers. Sequencing used immunoSEQ multiplex PCR; TCRdb keeps in-frame clones, though not all of them. The table shows 50,000 or so clones, with more than 65% occurring only once. General study results and limits: According to an earlier analysis, most TCR beta V segments yielded productive rearrangements about 87% or about 30% of the time.

The source material was PBMCs. The chain employs TRBV19 and TRBJ1-6; the match to TRBD1 covers 8 bases. This TCR came from a man aged 40-50 years in good health and CMV-seropositive. The CDR3 is CASSDRTGLNSPLHF. In DNA, the CDR3 is TGTGCCAGTAGTGATCGGACAGGGCTTAATTCACCCCTCCACTTT.